One and the same sample provided the 8 T cell receptor beta chains below, sequenced in a study of cytomegalovirus exposure and HLA in healthy donors. PCR was performed using 60 Vbeta and 13 Jbeta primers. TCRdb's copy holds only in-frame clones and misses some; the assay was immunoSEQ multiplex PCR. The sample lists about 98,000 clones; about three quarters were seen once. Sequenced: PBMCs. The receptors derive from a man aged 55 to 70 in good health and CMV-seropositive.

This clone occurred a few times. The chain couples TRBV27 to TRBJ2-1; 11 nucleotides align to TRBD2. CDR1 and CDR2 (germline): MNHEY, SMNVEV (reference sequence). The V gene end was trimmed by 5 bases and the J gene end by 4 bases; junction bases not matched to a gene: 13. The CDR3 covers 18 residues. The CDR3 DNA sequence: TGTGCCAGCAGTGGCCTAGCGGGGGGCAAAGGGGGTTACAATGAGCAGTTCTTC. Translating gives CASSGLAGGKGGYNEQFF.

V gene TRBV5-1 combines with J gene TRBJ2-7; TRBD2 is a possible D gene (5 bases). Germline values: CDR1 SGHRS, CDR2 YFSETQ. V lost 0 bases, J lost 0 bases, and 13 bases lay in between. This CDR3 region has 16 residues. This CDR3 reads CASSLGGRGFSYEQYF. The CDR3 nucleotides read TGCGCCAGCAGCTTGGGCGGACGAGGGTTCTCCTACGAGCAGTACTTC.

The V gene is TRBV7-8, the J gene TRBJ2-5; maybe TRBD1 (6 bases). The CDR3 runs 19 residues. The V gene's germline CDR1 is SGHVS and CDR2 FQNEAQ. V was clipped by 5 bases and J by 1 base, with 26 bases between them. The CDR3 loop reads CASSPTPPRGSRTQETQYF. The DNA for the CDR3 is TGTGCCAGCAGCCCGACTCCCCCCAGGGGCTCTCGCACCCAAGAGACCCAGTACTTC.

The V and J genes are TRBV19 and TRBJ2-1; TRBD1 is a possible D gene (6 bases). Germline V gene lookup returns CDR1 LNHDA and CDR2 SQIVND (reference sequence). V was clipped by 6 bases and J by 1 base, with 7 bases between them. The CDR3 consists of 13 residues. The CDR3 is CASRQGSYNEQFF. In DNA form, the CDR3 reads TGTGCCAGTAGACAGGGTTCCTACAATGAGCAGTTCTTC.

V is TRBV11-2 and J is TRBJ2-7; 7 nucleotides match TRBD2. The ends lost 1 base at V and 0 bases at J; junction bases unmatched: 6. The CDR3 is 16 amino acids. The germline V gene has CDR1 SGHAT and CDR2 FQNNGV. Written as DNA, the CDR3 is TGTGCCAGCAGCTTAGTCGGCCAGCGGGGCTCCTACGAGCAGTACTTC. Translated: CASSLVGQRGSYEQYF.

The table lists this clone with a count of one. Germline is not matched at one junction end, which may reflect a read error. The chain recombines TRBV7-9 with TRBJ1-1; D is unclear. The CDR3 is made up of 15 amino acids. Germline V gene sequence: CDR1 SEHNR, CDR2 FQNEAQ (reference sequence). CDR3 in amino acids: CSSSPGSSRNTEAFF. CDR3 DNA: TGTTCCAGCAGCCCGGGTTCTAGTAGAAATACTGAAGCTTTCTTT.

The chain has TRBV6-1 and TRBJ1-5; 9 nucleotides match TRBD1. CDR3 length: 15 amino acids. Germline-derived CDR1 and CDR2 are MNHNS and SASEGT. Trimming cost V 8 bases and J 4 bases; bases outside gene matches: 9. The CDR3 loop reads CASGSGTGSNQPQHF. CDR3 nucleotides: TGTGCCAGCGGCTCCGGGACAGGGTCAAATCAGCCCCAGCATTTT.

The chain recombines TRBV19 with TRBJ2-1; 7 positions match TRBD2. The CDR3 is 13 residues long. Germline V gives CDR1 LNHDA, CDR2 SQIVND (reference sequence). V lost 3 bases and J lost 8; bases outside the gene matches: 4. This chain's CDR3 is CASSMAGGDEQFF. The CDR3 nucleotides are TGTGCCAGTAGTATGGCTGGGGGGGATGAGCAGTTCTTC.